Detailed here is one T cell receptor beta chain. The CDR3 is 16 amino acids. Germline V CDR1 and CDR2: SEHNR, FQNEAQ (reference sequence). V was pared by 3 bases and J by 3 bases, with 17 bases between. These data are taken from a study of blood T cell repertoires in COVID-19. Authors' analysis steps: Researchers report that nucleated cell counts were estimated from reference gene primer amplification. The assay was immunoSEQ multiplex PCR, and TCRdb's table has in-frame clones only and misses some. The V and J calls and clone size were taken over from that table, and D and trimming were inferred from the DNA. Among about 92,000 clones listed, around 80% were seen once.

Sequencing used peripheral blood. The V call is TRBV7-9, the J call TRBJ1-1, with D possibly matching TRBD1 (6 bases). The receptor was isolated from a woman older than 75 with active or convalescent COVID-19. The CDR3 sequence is CASSFPFAQGYTEAFF. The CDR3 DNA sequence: TGTGCCAGCAGCTTTCCTTTCGCCCAGGGGTACACTGAAGCTTTCTTT.